These 4 T cell receptor beta chains were all obtained from the same sample, sequenced in a study of shared clonotypes between healthy human individuals. Only in-frame clones appear in the TCRdb table, and some are missing; sequencing was by immunoSEQ multiplex PCR. The sample includes nearly 1,000,000 clones, over 75% of them seen just once. Sequenced: memory CD4+ T cells sorted from blood. The subset was: CD45RA-negative fraction. These TCRs come from a man aged 18 to 35 in good health.

The chain carries TRBV10-3 and TRBJ1-2; D call uncertain. This CDR3 region has 13 residues. Germline assignment: CDR1 ENHRY and CDR2 SYGVKD. The germline V and J ends were trimmed by 2 bases and 4 bases, with 8 bases remaining between them. Written as DNA, the CDR3 is TGTGCCATCAGTGAGAAGGTAGCCTATGGCTACACCTTC. Protein product: CAISEKVAYGYTF.

V and J are TRBV25-1 and TRBJ2-5, with D perhaps TRBD1 or TRBD2 (5 bases each). The J call may not be correct, given that the DNA end is closer to TRBJ2-7. In germline, CDR1 is MGHDK, CDR2 SYGVNS. This CDR3 is built from 13 residues. CDR3 coding DNA: TGTGCCACCTCAAGGGTGGGGGTCCGCGAGCAGTACTTC. Its translation: CATSRVGVREQYF.

The chain carries TRBV14 and TRBJ2-3; D remains unclear. The germline gives CDR1 SGHDN, CDR2 FVKESK. This CDR3 comprises 13 residues. With 1 base removed from V and 8 bases from J, the gap between germline ends came to 10 bases. The CDR3 DNA reads as TGTGCCAGCAGCCAAGCCTCGTCTACTACGCAGTATTTT. This translates into CASSQASSTTQYF.

This chain joins TRBV6-5 and TRBJ2-6, with 10 bases that match TRBD2. The J segment lost 0 bases and the V segment lost 4 bases, leaving 0 bases of the junction unmatched. This CDR3 comprises 16 residues. Per germline, CDR1 MNHEY and CDR2 SVGAGI. The CDR3 nucleotides are TGTGCCAGCAGTTGGACTAGCGGCTCTGGGGCCAACGTCCTGACTTTC. This sequence encodes CASSWTSGSGANVLTF.